This T cell receptor (beta chain) was captured by sequencing in a study of T cells in Graves' hyperthyroidism and ophthalmopathy. Study results and caveats: Onset of ophthalmopathy came a median 6.5 months after the model predicted it. Ophthalmopathy was distinguished from stable hyperthyroidism by 13 V-J signatures.

There were TCR beta CDR3 regions amplified from RNA transcripts. When the TCR CDR3 underwent first-round RT-PCR, the HTBI primer set was used. TCRdb passed the multiplex PCR reads through MiXCR, listing each CDR3 protein once. The repertoire includes 500,000 to 650,000 distinct CDR3 sequences, about 14% of them detected once, and around 13% sits in the top ten. Patients affected by ophthalmopathy presented a Clinical Activity Score of at least 3, a NOSPECS grade of at least 4, and disease duration below 3 months. Diagnoses were established using clinical symptoms, serum thyroxine and TRAb, thyroid ultrasound and orbital computed tomography. On this clonotype: The target antigen is unknown.

The receptor's source is a woman between 50 and 59 years old with Graves' ophthalmopathy. Sequencing used blood.

For the CDR3, the DNA is TGCGCCAGCAGCGCGACTAGTACCGCAGATACGCAGTATTTT. Translation: CASSATSTADTQYF. The chain recombines TRBV5-1 with TRBJ2-3, with a weak D call TRBD2 (6 bases). The CDR3 runs 14 residues. V lost 4 bases and J 4 bases, leaving 13 bases between the germline ends. The germline V gene has CDR1 SGHRS and CDR2 YFSETQ.